This is a list of T cell receptor beta chains from one sample in a study of post-analysis software for immune sequencing data. TCRdb redid the calling of the PCR reads with MiXCR, one entry per CDR3 protein. The sample records about 540,000 distinct CDR3 sequences, approximately 34% being singletons. The sequenced material came from blood. These receptors were collected from a girl aged 2-17 years with multiple sclerosis. Both conserved end residues are part of each CDR3. The D gene is left open where the match is weak. The listing skips clone size in some rows; elsewhere it reads once, few, many or a size class.

NA	TRBV3-1	NA	TRBJ2-5	TGTGCCAGCAGCCAAGATCGACGTGGTTGGGGACAAGAGACCCAGTACTTC	CASSQDRRGWGQETQYF
NA	TRBV27	few	TRBJ2-3	TGTGCCAGCAGTTTAGGTGGTAGCACAGATGCGCAGTATTTT	CASSLGGSTDAQYF
NA	TRBV27	few	TRBJ1-1	TGTGCCAGCAAATTTAACACTGAAGCTTTCTTT	CASKFNTEAFF
NA	TRBV3-1	once	TRBJ2-5	TGTGCCAACAGCCAAGATCGAATCTCGCAAGAGACCCAGTACTTC	CANSQDRISQETQYF
NA	TRBV7-9	NA	TRBJ1-2	TGTGCCAGCAGCTTAGCAGGAGAAATCTATGGCTACACCTTC	CASSLAGEIYGYTF
NA	TRBV11-2	few	TRBJ2-3	TGTGCCAGCGGAATAGGGGTGAACCCCCCCACAGATACGCAGTATTTT	CASGIGVNPPTDTQYF
TRBD1	TRBV7-9	few	TRBJ2-6	TGTGCCAGCAGCACCCCTTCCGGGACAGGGTCTGGGGCCAACGTCCTGACTTTC	CASSTPSGTGSGANVLTF
NA	TRBV18	NA	TRBJ2-5	TGTGCCAGCTCACCACCGGCAGAGACCCAGTACTTC	CASSPPAETQYF
TRBD2	TRBV7-2	NA	TRBJ2-7	TGTGCCAGCAGCCCTAGCGGGGGGCTCGAGCAGTACTTC	CASSPSGGLEQYF
NA	TRBV7-6	few	TRBJ2-3	TGTGCCAGCAGCTTGGGGCGGGGGCACACAGATACGCAGTATTTT	CASSLGRGHTDTQYF
NA	TRBV9	NA	TRBJ2-2	TGTGCCAGCAGCGTAGTGCAGGGGAACACCGGGGAGCTGTTTTTT	CASSVVQGNTGELFF
NA	TRBV6-5	few	TRBJ1-5	TGTGCCAGCAGTCGGGGGGAAGGAGCCCAGCATTTT	CASSRGEGAQHF
NA	TRBV7-9	NA	TRBJ1-4	TGTGCCAGCAGCTCCCAGGGAACAGCGGAAAAACTGTTTTTT	CASSSQGTAEKLFF
TRBD1	TRBV7-8	NA	TRBJ2-7	TGTGCCAGCAGCTTAGCAGTTCGACAGGGGGCGCAAGAGCAGTACTTC	CASSLAVRQGAQEQYF
TRBD1	TRBV6-5	few	TRBJ1-5	TGTGCCAGCAGTTTCGAAACAGGGGGCAGTGTCAATCAGCCCCAGCATTTT	CASSFETGGSVNQPQHF
TRBD2	TRBV7-2	few	TRBJ2-5	TGTGCCAGCAGCTTAGTGTTCAATGGGAGGGGGACCCAGTACTTC	CASSLVFNGRGTQYF
TRBD2	TRBV3-1	NA	TRBJ2-3	TGTGCCAGCAGCCGGAGGACTAGCGGGGGGCAAAGAGATACGCAGTATTTT	CASSRRTSGGQRDTQYF
NA	TRBV5-1	few	TRBJ1-6	TGCGCCAGCAGCTTGGGACCTTCGACAGGCTCCTTCTCCTATAATTCACCCCTCCACTTT	CASSLGPSTGSFSYNSPLHF
TRBD1	TRBV28	NA	TRBJ2-5	TGTGCCAGCAGTTTGACCAGGGACAGGGGGTCGGAGACCCAGTACTTC	CASSLTRDRGSETQYF